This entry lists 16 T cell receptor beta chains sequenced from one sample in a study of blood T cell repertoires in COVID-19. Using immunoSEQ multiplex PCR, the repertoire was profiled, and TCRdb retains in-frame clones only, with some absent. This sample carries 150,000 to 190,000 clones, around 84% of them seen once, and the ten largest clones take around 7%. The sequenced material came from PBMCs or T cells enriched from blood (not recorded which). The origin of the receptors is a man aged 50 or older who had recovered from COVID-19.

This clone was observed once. In DNA form, the CDR3 reads TGCGCCAGCAGCACATGGGACAGGGGTGAAAATGAGCAGTTCTTC. Its protein is CASSTWDRGENEQFF. The V and J genes are TRBV5-1 and TRBJ2-1, with TRBD1 identical over 10 bases. The CDR3 totals 15 residues. CDR1 and CDR2 from the germline V gene are SGHRS and YFSETQ. The ends lost 4 bases at V and 7 bases at J; junction bases unmatched: 8.

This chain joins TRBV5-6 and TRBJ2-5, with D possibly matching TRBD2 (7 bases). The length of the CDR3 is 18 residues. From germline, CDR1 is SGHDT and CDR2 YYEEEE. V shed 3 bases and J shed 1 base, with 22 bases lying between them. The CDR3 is CASSSPMGGPIFQETQYF. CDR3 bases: TGTGCCAGCAGCTCCCCAATGGGGGGGCCCATATTCCAAGAGACCCAGTACTTC.

The CDR3 DNA reads as TGTGCCAGCAGTCGTTCAGGGGGTGAAAATTCACCCCTCCACTTT. This sequence encodes CASSRSGGENSPLHF. The chain is built from TRBV2 and TRBJ1-6, with 7 bases identical to TRBD1. The CDR3 consists of 15 residues. The germline V gene has CDR1 SNHLY and CDR2 FYNNEI. The V segment lost 5 bases and the J segment 7 bases; nucleotides outside the gene matches: 8.

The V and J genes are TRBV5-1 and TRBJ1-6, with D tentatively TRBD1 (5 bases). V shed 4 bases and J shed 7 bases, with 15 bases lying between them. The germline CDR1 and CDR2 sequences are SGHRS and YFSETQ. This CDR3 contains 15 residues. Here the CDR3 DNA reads TGCGCCAGCAGCATAGGACACGGAGGGAATTCACCCCTCCACTTT. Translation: CASSIGHGGNSPLHF.

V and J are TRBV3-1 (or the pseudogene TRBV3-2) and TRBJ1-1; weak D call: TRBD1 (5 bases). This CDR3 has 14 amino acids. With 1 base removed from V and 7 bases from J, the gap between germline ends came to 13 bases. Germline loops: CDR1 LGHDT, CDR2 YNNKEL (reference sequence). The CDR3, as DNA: TGTGCCAGCAGCCAAGGGGGAGGGGCGGGTGAAGCTTTCTTT. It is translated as CASSQGGGAGEAFF.

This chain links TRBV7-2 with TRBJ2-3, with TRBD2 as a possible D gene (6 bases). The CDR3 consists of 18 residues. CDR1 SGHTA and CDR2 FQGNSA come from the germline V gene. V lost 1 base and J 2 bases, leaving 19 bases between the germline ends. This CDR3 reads CASSLGMAGRPITDTQYF. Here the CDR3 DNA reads TGTGCCAGCAGCTTAGGTATGGCGGGGAGACCCATCACAGATACGCAGTATTTT.

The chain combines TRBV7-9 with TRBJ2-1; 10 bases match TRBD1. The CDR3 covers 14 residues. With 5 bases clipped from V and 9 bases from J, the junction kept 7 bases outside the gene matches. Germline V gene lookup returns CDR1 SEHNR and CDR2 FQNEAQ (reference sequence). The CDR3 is CASSLGQGKGEQFF. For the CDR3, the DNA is TGTGCCAGCAGCCTGGGACAGGGGAAGGGTGAGCAGTTCTTC.

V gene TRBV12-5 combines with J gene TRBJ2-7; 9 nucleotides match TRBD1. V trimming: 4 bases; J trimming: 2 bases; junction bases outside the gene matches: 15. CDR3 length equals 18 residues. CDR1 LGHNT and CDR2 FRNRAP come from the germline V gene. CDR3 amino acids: CASGYGGVTGGGTYEQYF. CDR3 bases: TGTGCTAGTGGTTACGGCGGTGTGACAGGGGGTGGAACCTACGAGCAGTACTTC.

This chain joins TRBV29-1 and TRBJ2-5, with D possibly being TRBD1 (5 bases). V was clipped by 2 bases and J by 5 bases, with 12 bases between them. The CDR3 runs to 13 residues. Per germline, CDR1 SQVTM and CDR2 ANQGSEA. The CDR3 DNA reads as TGCAGCGTTGAAATTTGGGGCGCGGAGACCCAGTACTTC. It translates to CSVEIWGAETQYF.

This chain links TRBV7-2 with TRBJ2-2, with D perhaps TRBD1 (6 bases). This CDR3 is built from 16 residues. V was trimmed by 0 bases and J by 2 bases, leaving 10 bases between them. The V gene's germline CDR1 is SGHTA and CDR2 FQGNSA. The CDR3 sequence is CASSLAGRGNTGELFF. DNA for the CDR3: TGTGCCAGCAGCTTAGCAGGCAGGGGAAACACCGGGGAGCTGTTTTTT.

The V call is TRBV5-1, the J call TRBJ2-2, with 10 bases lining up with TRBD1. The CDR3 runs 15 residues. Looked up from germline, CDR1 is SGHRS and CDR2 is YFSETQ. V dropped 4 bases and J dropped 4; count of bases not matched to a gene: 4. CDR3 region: CASSKGTGVTGELFF. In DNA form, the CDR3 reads TGCGCCAGCAGCAAGGGGACAGGGGTCACCGGGGAGCTGTTTTTT. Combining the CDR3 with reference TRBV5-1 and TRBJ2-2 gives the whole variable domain KAGVTQTPRYLIKTRGQQVTLSCSPISGHRSVSWYQQTPGQGLQFLFEYFSETQRNKGNFPGRFSGRQFSNSRSEMNVSTLELGDSALYLCASSKGTGVTGELFFGEGSRLTVL.

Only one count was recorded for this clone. The CDR3 DNA reads as TGTGCCAGCAGCTTCAGGACAGTTAAGAACTATGGCTACACCTTC. Protein product: CASSFRTVKNYGYTF. The J gene is TRBJ1-2, the V gene TRBV7-9, with D perhaps matching TRBD1 (6 bases). This CDR3 has 15 amino acids. Germline V gene data show CDR1 as SEHNR and CDR2 as FQNEAQ (reference sequence). The V gene lost 3 bases and the J gene lost 2 bases, with 13 bases spanning the gap.

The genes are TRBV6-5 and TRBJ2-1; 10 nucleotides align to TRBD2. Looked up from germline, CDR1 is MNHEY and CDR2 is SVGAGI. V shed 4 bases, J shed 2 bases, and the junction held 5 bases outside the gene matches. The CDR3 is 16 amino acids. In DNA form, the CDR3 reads TGTGCCAGCAGTTTCTTCACTAGCGGGGCCTACAATGAGCAGTTCTTC. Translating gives CASSFFTSGAYNEQFF.

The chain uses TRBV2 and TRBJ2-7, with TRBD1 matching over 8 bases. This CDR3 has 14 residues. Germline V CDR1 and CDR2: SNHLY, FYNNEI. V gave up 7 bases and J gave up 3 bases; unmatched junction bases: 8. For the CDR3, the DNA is TGTGCCAGCATTATGGACAGGGCCTACTACGAGCAGTACTTC. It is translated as CASIMDRAYYEQYF.

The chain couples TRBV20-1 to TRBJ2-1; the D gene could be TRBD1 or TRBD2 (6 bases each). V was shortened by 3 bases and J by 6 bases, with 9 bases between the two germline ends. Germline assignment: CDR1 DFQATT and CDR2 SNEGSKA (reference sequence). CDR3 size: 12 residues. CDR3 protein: CSASGGRNEQFF. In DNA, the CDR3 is TGCAGTGCTAGTGGGGGGCGCAATGAGCAGTTCTTC.

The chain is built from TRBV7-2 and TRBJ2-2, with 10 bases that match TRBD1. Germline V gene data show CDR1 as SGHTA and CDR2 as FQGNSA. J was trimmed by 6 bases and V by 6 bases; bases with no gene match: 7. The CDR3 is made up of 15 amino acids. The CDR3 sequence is CASSSGTGVSGELFF. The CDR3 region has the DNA TGTGCCAGCAGTTCCGGGACAGGGGTTTCCGGGGAGCTGTTTTTT.